The text below deals with one T cell receptor (beta chain). Its antigen is unknown. No base-level quality is on record; no much larger clone is a single base apart. Including cysteine and phenylalanine, the CDR3 has 13 amino acids. Only the CDR3 DNA stays, 39 bases, in frame from base 1. Looking up the germline V gene yields CDR1 MDHEN and CDR2 SYDVKM. Ends trimmed: V by 6 bases, J by 5 bases; bases unmatched to a gene: 5. This record comes from a study of sequential checkpoint blockade in melanoma (dated by TCRdb to between 2018 and 2020). General notes on the study: Using 1:1 randomization, the trial assigned patients either to first-line nivolumab followed by ipilimumab (arm A) or to ipilimumab followed by nivolumab (arm B). Maintenance nivolumab came after both trial sequences.

On the study overall, not on this receptor specifically: The response-prediction model combining TCR metrics and mutation burden needs validation in larger, independent patient cohorts.

The meaning of the sample's treatment or condition label: randomized to nivolumab then ipilimumab (arm A) or the reverse (arm B). Prior DNA-damaging chemotherapy had not been received by any trial patient. A FACS Aria II flow cytometer was used to sort live CD3+CD8+ cells that were negative for CD19 and CD56 from thawed PBMCs. The samples were obtained from melanoma patients enrolled in CheckMate 064, an open-label, randomized phase II trial testing sequential checkpoint blockade. Peripheral blood mononuclear cells were collected by leukapheresis, purified with Ficoll-Paque, and frozen in human serum with approximately 10% DMSO. Immediately after sorting, the purity of sorted blood CD3+CD8+ cells was verified to be >95%, after which DNA was extracted. TCRbeta CDR3 regions were immunosequenced from genomic DNA with the immunoSEQ Assay. Before high-throughput sequencing, genomic DNA was amplified using bias-controlled multiplex PCR. In the paper's pipeline: To quantify the absolute abundance of each unique TCRbeta CDR3 region, the sequences were collapsed and filtered. Clonality, defined as 1 minus Pielou's evenness, was calculated using productive rearrangements only. A previously published method was used to identify clones whose frequencies were significantly greater in on-treatment samples than in baseline samples. Entries here come from immuneACCESS through TCRdb and include only in-frame sequences with V and J called. Some clones fail to appear in such tables; in the studies checked, an unresolved V gene covers under half of the shortfall, and the cause of the remainder is unknown. Clonal size and the V and J genes are those of that table, whereas D and trimming came from the DNA. The sample table holds some 10,000 clones, of which around 75% were seen once. The top ten constitute 12% of the sample.

This TCR came from a human donor with melanoma. This sequence uses TRBV28 and TRBJ2-7; TRBD1 aligns with 9 central bases. The input for sequencing was CD8+ T cells sorted from blood (inferred from file names), taken from a patient given nivolumab and ipilimumab in sequence. The CDR3: CASRPTGGHEQYF. The DNA is TGTGCCAGCAGACCCACAGGGGGCCACGAGCAGTACTTC.